These 20 T cell receptor beta chains came from one sample sequenced in a study of cytomegalovirus exposure and HLA in healthy donors (TCRdb year 2017). The library was generated by the immunoSEQ multiplex PCR assay. For the multiplex PCR, a mixture combining 60 forward primers for TCR Vbeta segments and 13 reverse primers for TCR Jbeta segments was used. TCRdb limited this immuneACCESS table to in-frame rearrangements with V and J called. A share of clones is missing; checked studies link under half to unresolved V genes, and the rest is unexplained. This sample holds about 160,000 clones; over 80% were observed only once. The top ten clonotypes cover around 5.8% of the sample. The sequenced sample was PBMCs. These receptors originate from a male donor in good health and CMV-seropositive.

V usage is TRBV9 and J usage is TRBJ1-3; tentative D call: TRBD1 (6 bases). The CDR3 is 14 residues long. The germline V and J ends were trimmed by 4 bases and 4 bases, with 12 bases remaining between them. Germline V gives CDR1 SGDLS, CDR2 YYNGEE. For the CDR3, the DNA is TGTGCCAGCAGCCCACAGGGTTCCGGAAACACCATATATTTT. Residues: CASSPQGSGNTIYF.

This chain links TRBV9 with TRBJ2-7, with D possibly being TRBD2 (5 bases). The CDR3 loop spans 15 amino acids. Germline CDR1 and CDR2: SGDLS and YYNGEE. The V gene lost 0 bases and the J gene lost 2 bases, with 12 bases spanning the gap. CDR3 bases: TGTGCCAGCAGCGTAGCTCTGGACTCGGCCTACGAGCAGTACTTC. Amino acids: CASSVALDSAYEQYF.

This chain links TRBV5-4 with TRBJ2-1; weak D call: TRBD1 (6 bases). Trimming pared 6 bases from V and 7 bases from J, leaving 14 bases between. This CDR3 has 13 residues. The V gene's germline CDR1 is SGHNT and CDR2 YYREEE (reference sequence). The CDR3 protein is CASTWGHGNEQFF. In DNA, the CDR3 is TGTGCCAGCACCTGGGGGCACGGTAATGAGCAGTTCTTC.

V and J are TRBV5-1 and TRBJ2-2; D uncertain. Germline assignment: CDR1 SGHRS and CDR2 YFSETQ. CDR3 size: 15 residues. V was pared by 0 bases and J by 3 bases, with 9 bases between. As DNA, the CDR3 is TGCGCCAGCAGCTTGGATTCGCCGGACACCGGGGAGCTGTTTTTT. As protein: CASSLDSPDTGELFF.

This chain uses TRBV27 with TRBJ2-5; D remains unclear. V shed 6 bases and J shed 0 bases, with 5 bases lying between them. Germline loops: CDR1 MNHEY, CDR2 SMNVEV (reference sequence). The CDR3 is 12 amino acids. The CDR3 coding sequence is TGTGCCAGCAGCACAGACCAAGAGACCCAGTACTTC. The encoded protein is CASSTDQETQYF.

The chain recombines TRBV5-3 with TRBJ2-7, with 12 bases that match TRBD2. TRBV5-3 is treated as an ORF (open reading frame) with a function not yet certain. The V segment lost 7 bases and the J segment 0 bases; nucleotides outside the gene matches: 8. The length of the CDR3 is 16 residues. Here the CDR3 reads CARGGTSGQSSYEQYF. DNA for the CDR3: TGTGCCAGAGGGGGGACTAGCGGGCAGAGCTCCTACGAGCAGTACTTC.

The J gene is TRBJ1-1, the V gene TRBV19; 7 nucleotides match TRBD1. The CDR3 has 14 amino acids. CDR1 is LNHDA and CDR2 is SQIVND in the germline V gene (reference sequence). V lost 4 bases to trimming and J lost 4 bases; unmatched junction nucleotides: 6. The CDR3: CASSKTGLGTEAFF. Here the CDR3 DNA reads TGTGCCAGTAGTAAGACAGGGTTGGGCACTGAAGCTTTCTTT.

Comments on this clone: One end of the junction fails to match germline, which may point to a read error. The CDR3 spells CSSSLQERGLGYTF. The CDR3 region has the DNA TGTTCCAGCAGCTTACAGGAAAGGGGGCTTGGCTACACCTTC. This sequence joins TRBV7-9 and TRBJ1-2, with TRBD1 matching 7 bases. The CDR3 spans 14 residues. CDR1 is SEHNR, CDR2 FQNEAQ, per germline (reference sequence).

This clone was detected only a few times. The V and J genes are TRBV27 and TRBJ1-4, with D possibly being TRBD1 (6 bases). The CDR3 consists of 16 residues. V gave up 5 bases and J gave up 8 bases, with 21 bases separating them. CDR1 and CDR2 from the germline V gene are MNHEY and SMNVEV (reference sequence). The CDR3 loop is CASSVSWGRGSEKLFF. In nucleotides, the CDR3 is TGTGCCAGCAGTGTCTCCTGGGGCAGGGGTTCCGAAAAACTGTTTTTT.

The rearrangement uses TRBV19 and TRBJ2-3, with D possibly being TRBD2 (6 bases). CDR3 size: 15 residues. V lost 8 bases to trimming and J lost 8 bases, with 23 bases between them. Germline lookup yields CDR1 LNHDA and CDR2 SQIVND (reference sequence). Here the CDR3 reads CASRSWGGDGGTQYF. CDR3 nucleotides: TGTGCCAGTCGCTCCTGGGGCGGGGATGGGGGTACGCAGTATTTT.

The chain is built from TRBV6-1 and TRBJ2-4; TRBD2 matches 7 bases. The CDR3 is 14 residues long. Looked up from germline, CDR1 is MNHNS and CDR2 is SASEGT. J was trimmed by 8 bases and V by 8 bases; bases with no gene match: 12. The CDR3 DNA sequence: TGTGCCAGCGGGAGGGGATCCGGAGTTGACATTCAGTACTTC. Protein: CASGRGSGVDIQYF.

The chain links TRBV15 to TRBJ2-7, with D possibly matching TRBD1 (6 bases). The CDR3 runs to 11 residues. Germline V gene lookup returns CDR1 LNHNV and CDR2 YYDKDF (reference sequence). V lost 10 bases and J 4 bases, leaving 11 bases between the germline ends. The CDR3 DNA sequence: TGTGCCATCTCACAGGGTTACGAGCAGTACTTC. Translated: CAISQGYEQYF. The full variable domain, completed using reference TRBV15 and TRBJ2-7, is DAMVIQNPRYQVTQFGKPVTLSCSQTLNHNVMYWYQQKSSQAPKLLFHYYDKDFNNEADTPDNFQSRRPNTSFCFLDIRSPGLGDTAMYLCAISQGYEQYFGPGTRLTVT.

The chain joins TRBV5-8 to TRBJ2-7; D remains unclear. The CDR3 is made up of 13 amino acids. Germline CDR1 SGHTS, CDR2 YDEGEE. The V gene lost 0 bases and the J gene lost 3 bases, with 7 bases spanning the gap. CDR3 DNA sequence: TGTGCCAGCAGCTTGGGACACTTCTACGAGCAGTACTTC. Protein sequence: CASSLGHFYEQYF.

This chain uses TRBV7-6 with TRBJ2-5; no firm D call. This CDR3 region has 11 residues. Germline V lookup: CDR1 SGHVS, CDR2 FNYEAQ. V lost 5 bases and J lost 2, with 3 bases in between. The CDR3 loop reads CASSVQETQYF. CDR3 DNA sequence: TGTGCCAGCAGCGTACAAGAGACCCAGTACTTC.

The V call is TRBV10-3, the J call TRBJ2-3; D unclear. The CDR3 totals 11 residues. Trimming stripped 7 bases from V and 2 bases from J, with 4 bases between. Germline V gene lookup returns CDR1 ENHRY and CDR2 SYGVKD. The CDR3 DNA reads as TGTGCCATCACGTCCACAGATACGCAGTATTTT. Amino acid sequence: CAITSTDTQYF.

On this clone itself: This specimen includes other DNA sequences encoding the same CDR3. This rearrangement joins TRBV5-4 to TRBJ2-1; D remains ambiguous. The V gene lost 0 bases and the J gene lost 0 bases, with 7 bases spanning the gap. Germline-derived CDR1 and CDR2 are SGHNT and YYREEE (reference sequence). There are 15 residues in the CDR3. The CDR3 sequence: CASSLARSSYNEQFF. The CDR3 region has the DNA TGTGCCAGCAGCTTGGCTCGGAGCTCCTACAATGAGCAGTTCTTC.

This chain uses TRBV27 with TRBJ2-1, with 7 bases lining up with TRBD2. J was trimmed by 9 bases and V by 0 bases; bases with no gene match: 2. Per the germline V gene, CDR1 is MNHEY and CDR2 is SMNVEV (reference sequence). This CDR3 spans 13 amino acids. The CDR3 region is CASSLSLAAEQFF. CDR3 sequence (DNA): TGTGCCAGCAGTTTATCGCTAGCGGCTGAGCAGTTCTTC.

The V and J genes are TRBV21-1 and TRBJ2-3; the D call in the table, TRBD1, was not verified against the DNA. TRBV21-1 is noted as a pseudogene. The CDR3 has 16 amino acids. CDR3 region: CASSSLGQGYTDTQYF. The CDR3 DNA is TGTGCCAGCAGCTCCTTAGGACAGGGATATACAGATACGCAGTATTTT.

The genes are TRBV28 and TRBJ1-1; D not resolved. Germline V gene lookup returns CDR1 MDHEN and CDR2 SYDVKM. Trimming removed 7 bases from V and 2 bases from J, with 14 bases in between. This CDR3 has 14 amino acids. The CDR3 reads CASKLGGYNTEAFF. DNA of the CDR3: TGTGCCAGCAAATTGGGAGGGTATAACACTGAAGCTTTCTTT.

This chain uses TRBV19 with TRBJ1-6, with TRBD1 as a possible D gene (5 bases). Germline V CDR1 and CDR2: LNHDA, SQIVND (reference sequence). V was cut by 3 bases and J by 2 bases, with 8 bases left in between. The CDR3 runs to 15 residues. CDR3 amino acids: CASSMDTTYNSPLHF. In nucleotides, the CDR3 is TGTGCCAGTAGTATGGACACCACCTATAATTCACCCCTCCACTTT.